These 8 T cell receptor beta chains share one sample of origin, sequenced in a study of cytotoxic CD8 clonotypes in ibrutinib-treated CLL. Produced via immunoSEQ multiplex PCR; TCRdb's table is partial and in-frame only. The table has 75,000 to 90,000 clones, roughly 83% seen once. The sequenced sample was PBMCs, obtained after 24 months of ibrutinib treatment. The receptor set was obtained from a human donor with chronic lymphocytic leukemia.

This clone is labeled hyperexpanded. The genes are TRBV9 and TRBJ1-2, with D perhaps matching TRBD1 (5 bases). Germline CDR1 reads SGDLS; CDR2 reads YYNGEE. The CDR3 is 15 amino acids. V gave up 4 bases and J gave up 2 bases, with 15 bases separating them. The CDR3 here is CASSPQIGGNYGYTF. The CDR3 DNA reads TGTGCCAGCAGCCCACAAATCGGGGGAAACTATGGCTACACCTTC.

The CDR3 bases are TGTGCCAGCAGGACAACGGGACTAGCGGACTACGAGCAGTACTTC. Encoded protein: CASRTTGLADYEQYF. This chain links TRBV7-2 with TRBJ2-7; 11 nucleotides agree with TRBD2. The ends lost 6 bases at V and 3 bases at J; junction bases unmatched: 7. The CDR3 has 15 amino acids. CDR1 SGHTA and CDR2 FQGNSA come from the germline V gene. Based on the CDR3 plus reference TRBV7-2 and TRBJ2-7, the full variable domain is GAGVSQSPSNKVTEKGKDVELRCDPISGHTALYWYRQSLGQGLEFLIYFQGNSAPDKSGLPSDRFSAERTGGSVSTLTIQRTQQEDSAVYLCASRTTGLADYEQYFGPGTRLTVT.

The rearrangement uses TRBV5-4 and TRBJ2-7; the D gene is possibly TRBD1 (6 bases). V lost 2 bases and J 6 bases, leaving 12 bases between the germline ends. The CDR3 is made up of 13 amino acids. CDR1 and CDR2 (germline): SGHNT, YYREEE (reference sequence). CDR3 sequence reads: CASSFGGFSEQYF. The CDR3 bases are TGTGCCAGCAGCTTTGGGGGCTTCTCCGAGCAGTACTTC.

This sequence joins TRBV9 and TRBJ2-5; D gene unclear. This CDR3 comprises 16 residues. Germline CDR1 reads SGDLS; CDR2 reads YYNGEE. V was clipped by 3 bases and J by 5 bases, with 20 bases between them. CDR3 coding DNA: TGTGCCAGCAGCGCCGGATCGGACGCAAGTTGGGAGACCCAGTACTTC. It is translated as CASSAGSDASWETQYF. The whole variable domain, filled in from reference TRBV9 and TRBJ2-5, reads DSGVTQTPKHLITATGQRVTLRCSPRSGDLSVYWYQQSLDQGLQFLIQYYNGEERAKGNILERFSAQQFPDLHSELNLSSLELGDSALYFCASSAGSDASWETQYFGPGTRLLVL.

This clone was observed a handful of times. The chain carries TRBV14 and TRBJ2-1; D unclear. The ends were cut back, 5 bases at V and 9 bases at J, with 14 bases in the middle. The CDR3 is 13 residues long. Germline CDR1 SGHDN, CDR2 FVKESK. The CDR3 reads CASSSIRMGEQFF. CDR3 DNA: TGTGCCAGCAGCTCGATTCGCATGGGTGAGCAGTTCTTC. Combining the CDR3 with reference TRBV14 and TRBJ2-1 gives the whole variable domain EAGVTQFPSHSVIEKGQTVTLRCDPISGHDNLYWYRRVMGKEIKFLLHFVKESKQDESGMPNNRFLAERTGGTYSTLKVQPAELEDSGVYFCASSSIRMGEQFFGPGTRLTVL.

The rearrangement joins TRBV10-3 to TRBJ1-1, with D perhaps TRBD1 (5 bases). The V and J ends lost 4 bases and 6 bases respectively, with 21 bases between them. CDR1 is ENHRY and CDR2 is SYGVKD in the germline V gene. The CDR3 is made up of 16 amino acids. The CDR3 DNA sequence: TGTGCCATCAGTGCACGATCCCGGCAGGGCAAGGCTGAAGCTTTCTTT. Its translation: CAISARSRQGKAEAFF.

The J gene is TRBJ1-3, the V gene TRBV7-2; possible D gene TRBD1, 6 bases. The CDR3 has 16 residues. The V end lost 0 bases, the J end lost 2 bases, and 11 bases lay between the germline ends. Germline values: CDR1 SGHTA, CDR2 FQGNSA. This CDR3 reads CASSLASAGAGNTIYF. DNA of the CDR3: TGTGCCAGCAGCTTAGCGTCGGCAGGGGCTGGAAACACCATATATTTT.

The chain recombines TRBV11-2 with TRBJ2-7; 8 bases match TRBD2. Looked up from germline, CDR1 is SGHAT and CDR2 is FQNNGV. This CDR3 has 16 amino acids. The ends lost 3 bases at V and 3 bases at J; junction bases unmatched: 10. The CDR3 here is CASSLEAGVRNYEQYF. In DNA form, the CDR3 reads TGTGCCAGCAGCTTGGAAGCGGGAGTGAGGAACTACGAGCAGTACTTC.